The T cell receptor beta chain described here comes from a study of blood T cell repertoires in COVID-19. For the study at large: The United States, Italy and Spain supplied acute and convalescent COVID-19 samples. T cells, B-cell-depleted T cells, or PBMCs provided the cDNA or gDNA that served as material.

The V gene end was trimmed by 8 bases and the J gene end by 7 bases; junction bases not matched to a gene: 12. This CDR3 has 14 amino acids. In germline, CDR1 is LNHDA, CDR2 SQIVND (reference sequence). Clones were read by immunoSEQ multiplex PCR, and TCRdb kept only the in-frame ones, dropping some. The sample shows 200,000 to 250,000 clones, approximately 84% of them seen only once. The chain is built from TRBV19 and TRBJ1-2; 8 nucleotides align to TRBD1. The clonotype originates from a man in his forties or fifties with acute or convalescent COVID-19. The sample was peripheral blood. The CDR3 bases are TGTGCCAGTTCCGCGGACAGGGCGTATGGTGGCTACACCTTC. Its protein is CASSADRAYGGYTF. The variable domain in full, with the rest retrieved from reference TRBV19 and TRBJ1-2, is DGGITQSPKYLFRKEGQNVTLSCEQNLNHDAMYWYRQDPGQGLRLIYYSQIVNDFQKGDIAEGYSVSREKKESFPLTVTSAQKNPTAFYLCASSADRAYGGYTFGSGTRLTVV.